The 30 T cell receptor beta chains below come from one sample, sequenced in a study of T cell changes during pregnancy in multiple sclerosis (dated by TCRdb to about 2019). To prepare the library, the immunoSEQ multiplex PCR assay was applied. The table comes from immuneACCESS by way of TCRdb, which keeps in-frame sequences with V and J called. Part of the clones is missing from these tables; in studies checked, under half for an unresolved V gene and the rest for unknown reasons. This sample is represented by some 99,000 clones; 92% of them were singletons. The ten largest make up about 2% of the sample. This sample comprised peripheral blood, obtained after pregnancy. Receptors were obtained from a female donor in good health, enrolled as a control in a pregnancy study.

The V and J genes are TRBV11-2 and TRBJ2-7; 8 nucleotides line up with TRBD2. The CDR3 runs 16 residues. V shed 1 base and J 8 bases; nucleotides not matched to a gene: 13. Germline V CDR1 and CDR2: SGHAT, FQNNGV. CDR3 loop: CASSLVAGGFRRKQYF. The CDR3 nucleotides read TGTGCCAGCAGCTTAGTCGCGGGAGGTTTTCGGAGGAAGCAGTACTTC.

This chain connects TRBV19 to TRBJ2-1; D remains unclear. The CDR3 is 14 residues long. The ends were cut back, 2 bases at V and 10 bases at J, with 15 bases in the middle. Germline loops: CDR1 LNHDA, CDR2 SQIVND (reference sequence). CDR3 amino acids: CASSIILTPREQFF. CDR3 nucleotide sequence: TGTGCCAGTAGTATAATTCTTACCCCTCGGGAGCAGTTCTTC. The full variable domain, in which reference TRBV19 and TRBJ2-1 provide the parts outside the CDR3, is DGGITQSPKYLFRKEGQNVTLSCEQNLNHDAMYWYRQDPGQGLRLIYYSQIVNDFQKGDIAEGYSVSREKKESFPLTVTSAQKNPTAFYLCASSIILTPREQFFGPGTRLTVL.

This chain links TRBV10-2 with TRBJ1-1; D gene unclear. V shed 1 base and J shed 2 bases, with 11 bases lying between them. In germline, CDR1 is WSHSY, CDR2 SAAADI. This CDR3 is built from 15 residues. The CDR3 sequence is CASSEFQAVNTEAFF. The CDR3 DNA reads TGCGCCAGCAGTGAGTTTCAAGCGGTAAACACTGAAGCTTTCTTT.

This chain joins TRBV2 and TRBJ2-7, with a tentative D call TRBD2 (5 bases). The germline V and J ends were trimmed by 6 bases and 6 bases, with 18 bases remaining between them. CDR1 is SNHLY, CDR2 FYNNEI, per germline. The length of the CDR3 is 14 residues. CDR3 region: CASRGGPMIGEQYF. As DNA, the CDR3 is TGTGCCAGCAGAGGCGGGCCCATGATCGGCGAGCAGTACTTC.

The chain combines TRBV5-1 with TRBJ2-3; 10 bases align to TRBD2. Germline assignment: CDR1 SGHRS and CDR2 YFSETQ. This CDR3 comprises 16 residues. Losses at the gene ends were 0 bases for V and 2 bases for J; bases not matched to a gene: 3. The CDR3 sequence: CASSLETSGTTDTQYF. The CDR3 DNA reads as TGCGCCAGCAGCTTGGAAACTAGCGGGACCACAGATACGCAGTATTTT. The whole variable domain, remainder taken from reference TRBV5-1 and TRBJ2-3, is KAGVTQTPRYLIKTRGQQVTLSCSPISGHRSVSWYQQTPGQGLQFLFEYFSETQRNKGNFPGRFSGRQFSNSRSEMNVSTLELGDSALYLCASSLETSGTTDTQYFGPGTRLTVL.

V is TRBV10-3 and J is TRBJ1-3, with 9 bases lining up with TRBD1. With V trimmed by 5 bases and J by 6 bases, 11 bases remained unmatched. The CDR3 loop spans 16 amino acids. Germline values: CDR1 ENHRY, CDR2 SYGVKD. The CDR3 sequence is CAISSLQGAGKNTIYF. The CDR3 DNA reads as TGTGCCATCAGTTCACTACAGGGGGCGGGAAAAAACACCATATATTTT.

The chain carries TRBV18 and TRBJ2-2; possible D gene TRBD1, 6 bases. The CDR3 is 17 residues long. Germline values: CDR1 KGHSH, CDR2 LQKENI. V gave up 3 bases and J gave up 1 base, with 15 bases separating them. The CDR3 spells CASSPRSGQQNTGELFF. The CDR3 DNA reads TGTGCCAGCTCACCGCGATCGGGACAACAGAACACCGGGGAGCTGTTTTTT.

The CDR3 here is CASKRQPGTPNTEAFF. The CDR3 DNA reads as TGTGCCAGTAAACGCCAGCCAGGGACACCTAACACTGAAGCTTTCTTT. The gene calls are TRBV19 and TRBJ1-1, with D perhaps matching TRBD1 (6 bases). CDR3 length equals 16 residues. Germline CDR1 LNHDA, CDR2 SQIVND (reference sequence). Between the trimmed V and J ends, which lost 7 bases and 2 bases, there was a span of 20 bases.

CDR3 sequence: CASSPPKGGANEQFF. As DNA, the CDR3 is TGTGCCAGCTCACCACCAAAAGGCGGGGCAAATGAGCAGTTCTTC. The gene calls are TRBV18 and TRBJ2-1, with TRBD2 as a possible D gene (6 bases). Trimming took off 0 bases at V and 7 bases at J, with 13 bases between the two ends. This CDR3 contains 15 residues. CDR1 KGHSH and CDR2 LQKENI come from the germline V gene.

V and J are TRBV6-1 and TRBJ1-5; 8 bases match TRBD1. This CDR3 is built from 15 residues. V lost 8 bases to trimming and J lost 7 bases; unmatched junction nucleotides: 13. The V gene's germline CDR1 is MNHNS and CDR2 SASEGT. Here the CDR3 reads CASRTLQGVGQPQHF. CDR3 nucleotide sequence: TGTGCCAGCCGAACCTTACAGGGGGTCGGACAGCCCCAGCATTTT.

The gene calls are TRBV10-3 and TRBJ1-2; a weak D match, TRBD1 (6 bases). V was trimmed by 3 bases and J by 2 bases, leaving 25 bases between them. The CDR3 has 19 residues. Germline CDR1 is ENHRY and CDR2 is SYGVKD. As DNA, the CDR3 is TGTGCCATCAGTGACTATCATTTGGACAGCGAAGGCATAAACTATGGCTACACCTTC. It yields the protein CAISDYHLDSEGINYGYTF.

Points on this clone: One junction end does not reproduce the germline sequence, and a read error may be involved. The chain links TRBV7-3 to TRBJ2-1; 7 nucleotides agree with TRBD2. Germline loops: CDR1 SGHTA, CDR2 FQGTGA. CDR3 length: 14 residues. This CDR3 reads CASSVYRDYKEQFF. Written as DNA, the CDR3 is TGTGCCAGCAGCGTATACCGGGACTACAAAGAGCAGTTCTTC.

This chain links TRBV25-1 with TRBJ2-7; D may be TRBD2 (6 bases). V was shortened by 7 bases and J by 9 bases, with 19 bases between the two germline ends. Germline V lookup: CDR1 MGHDK, CDR2 SYGVNS. This CDR3 is 13 amino acids long. The CDR3 DNA reads as TGTGCCAGCATTCCTGGGACTGGCAACGGGCAGTACTTC. This gives the protein CASIPGTGNGQYF.

The V call is TRBV6-1, the J call TRBJ1-1; 12 bases map to TRBD1. J was trimmed by 8 bases and V by 10 bases; bases with no gene match: 8. Germline V gene lookup returns CDR1 MNHNS and CDR2 SASEGT. The CDR3 loop spans 13 amino acids. Written as DNA, the CDR3 is TGTGCCACCGGGGACAGGGGGCACCTAGAAGCTTTCTTT. This encodes CATGDRGHLEAFF.

Only one count was recorded for this clone. CDR3 DNA sequence: TGTGCCAGCAGCCATTGGACAGCTAACTCAGATACGCAGTATTTT. It translates to CASSHWTANSDTQYF. The chain is built from TRBV14 and TRBJ2-3; D may be TRBD1 (6 bases). Germline lookup yields CDR1 SGHDN and CDR2 FVKESK. The V gene lost 3 bases and the J gene lost 4 bases, with 14 bases spanning the gap. There are 15 residues in the CDR3.

CDR3 coding DNA: TGTGCCTGGAGGCCCACACAGGGGTACTATGGCTACACCTTC. It translates to CAWRPTQGYYGYTF. The chain uses TRBV30 and TRBJ1-2, with 7 bases aligning to TRBD1. Germline assignment: CDR1 GTSNPN and CDR2 SVGIG (reference sequence). The CDR3 runs to 14 residues. V lost 3 bases to trimming and J lost 3 bases; unmatched junction nucleotides: 7.

The chain is built from TRBV7-9 and TRBJ2-2, with 7 bases identical to TRBD1. Germline values: CDR1 SEHNR, CDR2 FQNEAQ (reference sequence). J gave up 4 bases and V 5 bases, and 13 bases lay outside the gene matches. The CDR3 contains 17 residues. In DNA form, the CDR3 reads TGTGCCAGCAGCAGTCATGAGGGGGCGCCGATCACCGGGGAGCTGTTTTTT. Residues: CASSSHEGAPITGELFF.

V and J are TRBV4-2 and TRBJ2-2; 7 bases line up with TRBD2. Looked up from germline, CDR1 is LGHNA and CDR2 is YNFKEQ. The CDR3 runs to 15 residues. V was clipped by 1 base and J by 3 bases; unmatched bases: 2. CDR3: CASSQGLADTGELFF. In nucleotides, the CDR3 is TGTGCCAGCAGCCAAGGGCTAGCGGACACCGGGGAGCTGTTTTTT.

This clone came up a few times. V and J are TRBV28 and TRBJ1-1; the D gene is possibly TRBD1 (5 bases). The CDR3 contains 12 residues. Germline V gene sequence: CDR1 MDHEN, CDR2 SYDVKM. Between the trimmed V and J ends, which lost 3 bases and 5 bases, there was a span of 7 bases. Here the CDR3 reads CASSFAGTEAFF. In DNA, the CDR3 is TGTGCCAGCAGTTTCGCAGGGACTGAAGCTTTCTTT.

This clone came up many times. This sequence joins TRBV11-2 and TRBJ2-3; D is unresolved. The CDR3 has 17 amino acids. Germline V gene lookup returns CDR1 SGHAT and CDR2 FQNNGV. The germline V and J ends were trimmed by 3 bases and 4 bases, with 20 bases remaining between them. The CDR3 sequence: CASSFPLHPGPADTQYF. CDR3 in DNA: TGTGCCAGCAGCTTCCCTCTGCACCCCGGTCCGGCAGATACGCAGTATTTT.

The J gene is TRBJ2-7, the V gene TRBV2; 9 nucleotides agree with TRBD1. Per the germline V gene, CDR1 is SNHLY and CDR2 is FYNNEI. Losses at the gene ends were 8 bases for V and 5 bases for J; bases not matched to a gene: 16. The CDR3 length is 16 residues. The CDR3 DNA is TGTGCCAGCCGAAAGCGTGGGGACAGGGTTACCGACGAGCAGTACTTC. Its protein is CASRKRGDRVTDEQYF.

The chain joins TRBV29-1 to TRBJ2-4, with a possible D match to TRBD2 (5 bases). The CDR3 length is 13 residues. CDR1 and CDR2 (germline): SQVTM, ANQGSEA. Trimming shortened V by 6 bases and J by 0 bases, and 9 bases separated the two germline ends. As DNA, the CDR3 is TGCAGCGTGGGAGAGATAGCCAAAAACATTCAGTACTTC. This codes for CSVGEIAKNIQYF.

The V and J genes are TRBV7-6 and TRBJ1-1, with TRBD1 matching over 8 bases. V trimming: 0 bases; J trimming: 3 bases; junction bases outside the gene matches: 12. CDR1 is SGHVS and CDR2 is FNYEAQ in the germline V gene. There are 18 residues in the CDR3. CDR3 bases: TGTGCCAGCAGCTTAGCGTTGGCAGGGGGCGCTTCGTACACTGAAGCTTTCTTT. It yields the protein CASSLALAGGASYTEAFF. The variable domain in full, completed from reference TRBV7-6 and TRBJ1-1, reads GAGVSQSPRYKVTKRGQDVALRCDPISGHVSLYWYRQALGQGPEFLTYFNYEAQQDKSGLPNDRFSAERPEGSISTLTIQRTEQRDSAMYRCASSLALAGGASYTEAFFGQGTRLTVV.

The chain combines TRBV28 with TRBJ2-7, with D hard to call. The CDR3 has 14 residues. V dropped 6 bases and J dropped 0 bases, with 12 bases sitting between them. Germline V gene sequence: CDR1 MDHEN, CDR2 SYDVKM. The CDR3 nucleotides read TGTGCCAGCAGCCTGCTGACATCCTCCTACGAGCAGTACTTC. Translated: CASSLLTSSYEQYF.

The rearrangement links TRBV11-2 to TRBJ2-2, with 8 bases lining up with TRBD1. The CDR3 consists of 14 residues. V lost 10 bases and J lost 3; bases outside the gene matches: 7. Looked up from germline, CDR1 is SGHAT and CDR2 is FQNNGV. CDR3 protein: CATRGLRDTGELFF. The DNA for the CDR3 is TGTGCCACCAGGGGGCTTCGGGACACCGGGGAGCTGTTTTTT.

The J gene is TRBJ1-2, the V gene TRBV11-2; TRBD1 matches 9 bases. Germline loops: CDR1 SGHAT, CDR2 FQNNGV. The CDR3 has 18 amino acids. J was trimmed by 3 bases and V by 5 bases; bases with no gene match: 16. The CDR3 DNA is TGTGCCAGCAGCCCCACTTCGGGACAGGGCGGGGTTTACTATGGCTACACCTTC. Translated, it gives CASSPTSGQGGVYYGYTF.

The chain links TRBV10-3 to TRBJ2-7; D perhaps matches TRBD2 (5 bases). This CDR3 has 13 residues. Trimming pared 7 bases from V and 5 bases from J, leaving 15 bases between. The germline V gene encodes CDR1 ENHRY and CDR2 SYGVKD. The CDR3 nucleotides read TGTGCCATCAAGCCTAGCAATCTCCACGAGCAGTACTTC. Translated: CAIKPSNLHEQYF.

The V call is TRBV25-1, the J call TRBJ1-2, with D possibly matching TRBD1 (5 bases). Between the trimmed V and J ends, which lost 7 bases and 5 bases, there was a span of 8 bases. Per germline, CDR1 MGHDK and CDR2 SYGVNS. The CDR3 is made up of 11 amino acids. Here the CDR3 reads CASTGVYGYTF. In nucleotides, the CDR3 is TGTGCCAGCACGGGGGTGTATGGCTACACCTTC.

The V call is TRBV19, the J call TRBJ2-3; a possible D gene is TRBD1 (6 bases). V lost 8 bases, J lost 0 bases, and 12 bases lay in between. Germline V gives CDR1 LNHDA, CDR2 SQIVND (reference sequence). This CDR3 spans 14 amino acids. CDR3 amino acids: CASGLRGSTDTQYF. The CDR3 DNA is TGTGCCAGTGGCCTCAGGGGAAGCACAGATACGCAGTATTTT.

The rearrangement uses TRBV4-1 and TRBJ2-6; 9 bases match TRBD1. V was pared by 8 bases and J by 0 bases, with 14 bases of the junction left unmatched. The CDR3 has 19 amino acids. CDR1 MGHRA and CDR2 YSYEKL come from the germline V gene. The CDR3 nucleotides read TGCGCCAGCCGAAACGCCAGGACAGGGGCTTCCTCTGGGGCCAACGTCCTGACTTTC. Encoded protein: CASRNARTGASSGANVLTF.